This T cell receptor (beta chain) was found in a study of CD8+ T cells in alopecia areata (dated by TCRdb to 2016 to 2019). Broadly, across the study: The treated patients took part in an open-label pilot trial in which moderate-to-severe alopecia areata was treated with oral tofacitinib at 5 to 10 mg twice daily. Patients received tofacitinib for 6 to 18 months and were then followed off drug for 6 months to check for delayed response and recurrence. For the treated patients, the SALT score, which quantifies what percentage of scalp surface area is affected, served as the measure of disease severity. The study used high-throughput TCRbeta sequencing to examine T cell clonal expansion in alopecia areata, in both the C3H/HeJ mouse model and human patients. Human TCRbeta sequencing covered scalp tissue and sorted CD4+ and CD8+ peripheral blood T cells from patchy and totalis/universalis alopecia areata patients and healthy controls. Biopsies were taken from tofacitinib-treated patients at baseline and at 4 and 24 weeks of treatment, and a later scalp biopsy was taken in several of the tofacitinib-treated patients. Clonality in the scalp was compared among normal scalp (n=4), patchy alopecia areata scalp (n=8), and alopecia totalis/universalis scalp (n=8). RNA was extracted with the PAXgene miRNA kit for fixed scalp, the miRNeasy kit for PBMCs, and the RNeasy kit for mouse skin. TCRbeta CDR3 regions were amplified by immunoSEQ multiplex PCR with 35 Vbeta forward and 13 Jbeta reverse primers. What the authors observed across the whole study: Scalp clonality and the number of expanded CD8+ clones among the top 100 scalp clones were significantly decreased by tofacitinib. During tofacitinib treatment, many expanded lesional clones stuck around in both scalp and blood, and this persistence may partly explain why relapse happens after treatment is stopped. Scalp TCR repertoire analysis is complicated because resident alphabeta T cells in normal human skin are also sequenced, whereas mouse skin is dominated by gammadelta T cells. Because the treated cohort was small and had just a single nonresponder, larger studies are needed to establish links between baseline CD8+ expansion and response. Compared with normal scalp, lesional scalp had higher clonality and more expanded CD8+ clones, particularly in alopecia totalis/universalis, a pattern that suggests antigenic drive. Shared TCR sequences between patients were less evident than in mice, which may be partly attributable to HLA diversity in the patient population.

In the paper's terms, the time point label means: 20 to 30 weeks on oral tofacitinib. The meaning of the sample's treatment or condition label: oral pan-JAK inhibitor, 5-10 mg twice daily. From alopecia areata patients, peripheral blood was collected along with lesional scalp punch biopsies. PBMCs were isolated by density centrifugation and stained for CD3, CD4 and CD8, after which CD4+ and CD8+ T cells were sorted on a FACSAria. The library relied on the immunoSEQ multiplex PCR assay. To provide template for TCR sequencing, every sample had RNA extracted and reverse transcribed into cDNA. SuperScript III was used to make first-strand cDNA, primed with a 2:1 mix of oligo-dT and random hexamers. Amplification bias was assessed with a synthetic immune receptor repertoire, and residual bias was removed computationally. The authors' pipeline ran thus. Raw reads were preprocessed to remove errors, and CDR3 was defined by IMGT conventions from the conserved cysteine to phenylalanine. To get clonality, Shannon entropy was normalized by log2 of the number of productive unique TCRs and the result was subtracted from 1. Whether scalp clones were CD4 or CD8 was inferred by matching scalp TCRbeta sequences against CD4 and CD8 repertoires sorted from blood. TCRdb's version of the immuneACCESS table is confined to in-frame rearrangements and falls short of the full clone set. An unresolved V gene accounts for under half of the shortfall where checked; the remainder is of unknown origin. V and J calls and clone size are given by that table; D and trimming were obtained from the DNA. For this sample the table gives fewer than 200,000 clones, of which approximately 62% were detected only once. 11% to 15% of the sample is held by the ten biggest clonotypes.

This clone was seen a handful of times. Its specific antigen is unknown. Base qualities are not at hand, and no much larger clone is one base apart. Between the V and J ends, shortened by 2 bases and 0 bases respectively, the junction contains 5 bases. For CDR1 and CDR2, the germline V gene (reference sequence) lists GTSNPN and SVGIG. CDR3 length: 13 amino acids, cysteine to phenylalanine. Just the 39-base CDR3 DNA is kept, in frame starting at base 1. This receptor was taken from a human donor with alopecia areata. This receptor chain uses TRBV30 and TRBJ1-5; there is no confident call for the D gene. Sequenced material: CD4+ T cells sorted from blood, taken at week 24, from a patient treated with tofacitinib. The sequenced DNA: TGTGCCTGGAGTACTTATAGCAATCAGCCCCAGCATTTT. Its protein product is CAWSTYSNQPQHF.